This entry describes one T cell receptor (beta chain). This entry comes from a study of cytomegalovirus exposure and HLA in healthy donors. V lost 0 bases to trimming and J lost 5 bases, with 6 bases between them. CDR3 length equals 13 residues. Germline CDR1 is SGHNT and CDR2 is YYREEE (reference sequence). The PCR used 60 Vbeta and 13 Jbeta primers. Using immunoSEQ multiplex PCR, the repertoire was profiled, and TCRdb retains in-frame clones only, with some absent. The sample contains roughly 120,000 clones, 65% to 80% of which appear only once. This rearrangement joins TRBV5-4 to TRBJ1-5, with TRBD1 as a possible D gene (6 bases). This TCR derives from a human donor in good health. The sequenced sample was PBMCs. This CDR3 is CASSLGTDQPQHF. CDR3 coding DNA: TGTGCCAGCAGCTTGGGGACAGATCAGCCCCAGCATTTT.